Below, 19 T cell receptor beta chains from the same sample are listed, as sequenced in a study of stem cell transplantation in POMP-related autoinflammatory disease. Generated by immunoSEQ multiplex PCR, the TCRdb table keeps only in-frame clones and is missing some. Here the sample spans some 68,000 clones, roughly 91% being singletons. Sequencing was performed on CD4+ T cells from PBMCs, taken after stem cell transplantation. These receptor sequences come from a human patient with POMP-related autoinflammation and immune dysregulation (PRAID). Some T cells may trace back to the graft donor.

For the CDR3, the DNA is TGTGCCAGCAGCTTCGTGGCAGGTAGAAGCACAGATACGCAGTATTTT. Its translation: CASSFVAGRSTDTQYF. The chain is built from TRBV11-2 and TRBJ2-3; D is undetermined. CDR1 SGHAT and CDR2 FQNNGV come from the germline V gene. This CDR3 contains 16 residues. Trimming cost V 3 bases and J 0 bases, with 13 bases left between them.

This rearrangement joins TRBV28 to TRBJ2-5; no clear D gene. Germline V gives CDR1 MDHEN, CDR2 SYDVKM. Trimming left V 4 bases short and J 0 bases short, with 21 bases between. The CDR3 is 18 residues long. The CDR3, as DNA: TGTGCCAGCAGTTCAAACACCCCGTCGCGCCCGAACCAAGAGACCCAGTACTTC. Protein: CASSSNTPSRPNQETQYF.

The J gene is TRBJ2-1, the V gene TRBV18; D call uncertain. Trimming cost V 1 base and J 10 bases, with 8 bases left between them. This CDR3 region has 12 residues. Germline CDR1 KGHSH, CDR2 LQKENI. The CDR3 sequence: CASSPLGTEQFF. CDR3 nucleotide sequence: TGTGCCAGCTCACCACTGGGCACGGAGCAGTTCTTC.

J is TRBJ1-1 and V is TRBV7-9; D ambiguous. CDR3 length: 13 residues. Germline V lookup: CDR1 SEHNR, CDR2 FQNEAQ (reference sequence). V shed 1 base and J shed 4 bases, with 7 bases lying between them. The CDR3 loop reads CASSLEGGTEAFF. For the CDR3, the DNA is TGTGCCAGCAGCTTAGAGGGTGGCACTGAAGCTTTCTTT.

The rearrangement links TRBV15 to TRBJ1-5, with D perhaps matching TRBD1 (6 bases). The CDR3 spans 16 residues. Germline values: CDR1 LNHNV, CDR2 YYDKDF (reference sequence). Trimming shortened V by 5 bases and J by 1 base, and 15 bases separated the two germline ends. CDR3 bases: TGTGCCACCAGCCCGAGGGGGGAGGGGAGCAATCAGCCCCAGCATTTT. This sequence encodes CATSPRGEGSNQPQHF.

This chain links TRBV6-5 with TRBJ2-1; 7 bases fit TRBD1. V dropped 0 bases and J dropped 11; count of bases not matched to a gene: 10. Germline CDR1 and CDR2: MNHEY and SVGAGI. The CDR3 loop spans 15 amino acids. The CDR3, as DNA: TGTGCCAGCAGTTACTCGCATCACCGGGACAGAAAGCAGTTCTTC. Amino acids: CASSYSHHRDRKQFF.

The J gene is TRBJ1-1, the V gene TRBV28; perhaps TRBD1 as D (5 bases). CDR3 size: 14 residues. V lost 3 bases to trimming and J lost 4 bases, with 12 bases between them. Germline loops: CDR1 MDHEN, CDR2 SYDVKM. Written as DNA, the CDR3 is TGTGCCAGCAGTTTTATGGGGGATGGCACTGAAGCTTTCTTT. It encodes CASSFMGDGTEAFF.

The chain links TRBV7-9 to TRBJ2-5; D perhaps matches TRBD2 (5 bases). The V gene lost 7 bases and the J gene lost 2 bases, with 11 bases spanning the gap. The germline V gene encodes CDR1 SEHNR and CDR2 FQNEAQ (reference sequence). The CDR3 is 13 amino acids. This CDR3 is CASTPGVQETQYF. DNA for the CDR3: TGTGCCAGCACCCCCGGGGTTCAAGAGACCCAGTACTTC.

The V call is TRBV28, the J call TRBJ2-3; D is uncertain. CDR3 length equals 13 residues. V lost 6 bases, J lost 6 bases, and 13 bases lay in between. CDR1 is MDHEN and CDR2 is SYDVKM in the germline V gene. CDR3 amino acids: CASSLTVADTQYF. The CDR3 region has the DNA TGTGCCAGCAGCTTGACCGTGGCTGATACGCAGTATTTT.

This clone has more than one count but fewer than ten. The CDR3: CASSYRGNTEAFF. For the CDR3, the DNA is TGTGCCAGCAGTTACCGCGGGAACACTGAAGCTTTCTTT. The rearrangement joins TRBV6-2 or TRBV6-3 to TRBJ1-1, with D unresolved. Trimming shortened V by 2 bases and J by 1 base, and 5 bases separated the two germline ends. Germline V gene sequence: CDR1 MNHEY, CDR2 SVGEGT. The CDR3 is 13 amino acids.

This rearrangement joins TRBV9 to TRBJ1-6, with D possibly being TRBD1 (5 bases). The CDR3 has 13 amino acids. Germline V gives CDR1 SGDLS, CDR2 YYNGEE. The ends were cut back, 0 bases at V and 10 bases at J, with 8 bases in the middle. This CDR3 is CASSVVGESPLHF. The CDR3 nucleotides are TGTGCCAGCAGCGTAGTAGGGGAGTCACCCCTCCACTTT.

This chain joins TRBV5-6 and TRBJ2-5, with no clear D. The CDR3 consists of 14 residues. The germline V gene encodes CDR1 SGHDT and CDR2 YYEEEE. V dropped 5 bases and J dropped 7 bases, with 18 bases sitting between them. CDR3 residues: CASSVHLGPRTQYF. DNA for the CDR3: TGTGCCAGCAGTGTCCACTTGGGCCCCAGGACCCAGTACTTC.

The J gene is TRBJ2-4, the V gene TRBV6-6; D is perhaps TRBD1 or TRBD2 (6 bases each). Per germline, CDR1 MNHNY and CDR2 SVGAGI (reference sequence). V dropped 4 bases and J dropped 9 bases, with 13 bases sitting between them. The CDR3 loop spans 13 amino acids. The CDR3 reads CASSSQGAGIQYF. The CDR3 nucleotides read TGTGCCAGCAGTTCACAGGGAGCGGGCATTCAGTACTTC.

The CDR3 nucleotides are TGTGCCACCGGGGGTTCTAGCACAGATACGCAGTATTTT. Translated: CATGGSSTDTQYF. The chain carries TRBV28 and TRBJ2-3; D is perhaps TRBD2 (6 bases). CDR3 length: 13 residues. Germline lookup yields CDR1 MDHEN and CDR2 SYDVKM. Trimming shortened V by 10 bases and J by 0 bases, and 11 bases separated the two germline ends.

The rearrangement links TRBV7-2 to TRBJ2-7; maybe TRBD1 (5 bases). The CDR3 extends over 15 amino acids. Trimming shortened V by 1 base and J by 2 bases, and 12 bases separated the two germline ends. Germline CDR1 reads SGHTA; CDR2 reads FQGNSA. CDR3: CASSLGRGLAYEQYF. CDR3 nucleotides: TGTGCCAGCAGCTTAGGTAGGGGTCTCGCCTACGAGCAGTACTTC.

The chain links TRBV27 to TRBJ1-2, with TRBD1 matching 10 bases. The V gene's germline CDR1 is MNHEY and CDR2 SMNVEV (reference sequence). The CDR3 is 13 amino acids. Trimming cost V 7 bases and J 4 bases; bases outside gene matches: 3. CDR3 in amino acids: CASKRTGGYGYTF. DNA for the CDR3: TGTGCCAGCAAAAGGACAGGGGGCTATGGCTACACCTTC.

The CDR3 sequence is CASSIGVWGGETQYF. The CDR3 DNA sequence: TGTGCCAGTAGTATCGGGGTGTGGGGTGGGGAGACCCAGTACTTC. The genes are TRBV19 and TRBJ2-5; possibly TRBD2 for D (5 bases). The CDR3 is 15 residues long. Trimming took 3 bases from V and 5 from J, leaving 16 bases between them. Germline CDR1 and CDR2: LNHDA and SQIVND (reference sequence).

The chain links TRBV28 to TRBJ2-7, with D possibly matching TRBD1 (5 bases). V lost 5 bases to trimming and J lost 5 bases, with 13 bases between them. CDR3 length: 13 residues. Germline CDR1 and CDR2: MDHEN and SYDVKM. The CDR3 is CASSPRIGDEQYF. CDR3 nucleotide sequence: TGTGCCAGCAGTCCCCGGATAGGGGACGAGCAGTACTTC.

The CDR3 DNA follows: TGTGCCAGCAGCCTAAGAGGGGGGTTTTCCTACAATGAGCAGTTCTTC. Translation: CASSLRGGFSYNEQFF. J is TRBJ2-1 and V is TRBV28, with D possibly called TRBD1 or TRBD2 (6 bases each). Per the germline V gene, CDR1 is MDHEN and CDR2 is SYDVKM. V was clipped by 6 bases and J by 1 base, with 16 bases between them. The CDR3 has 16 residues.